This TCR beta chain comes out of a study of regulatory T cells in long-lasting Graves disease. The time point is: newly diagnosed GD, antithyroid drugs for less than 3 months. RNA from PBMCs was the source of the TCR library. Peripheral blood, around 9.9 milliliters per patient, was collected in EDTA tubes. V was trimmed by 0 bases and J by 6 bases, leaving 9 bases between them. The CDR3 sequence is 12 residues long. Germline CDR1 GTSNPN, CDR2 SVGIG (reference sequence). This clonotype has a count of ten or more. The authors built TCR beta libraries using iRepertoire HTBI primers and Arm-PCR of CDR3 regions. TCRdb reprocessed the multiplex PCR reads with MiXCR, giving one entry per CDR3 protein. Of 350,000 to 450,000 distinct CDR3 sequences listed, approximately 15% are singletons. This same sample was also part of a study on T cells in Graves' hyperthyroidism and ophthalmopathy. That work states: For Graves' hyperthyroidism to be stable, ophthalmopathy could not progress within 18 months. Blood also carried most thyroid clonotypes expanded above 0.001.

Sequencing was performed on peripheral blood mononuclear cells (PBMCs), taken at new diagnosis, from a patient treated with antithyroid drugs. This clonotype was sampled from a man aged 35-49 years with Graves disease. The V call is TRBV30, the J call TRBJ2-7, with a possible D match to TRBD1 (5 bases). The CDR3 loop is CAWSVQGVEQYF. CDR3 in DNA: TGTGCCTGGAGTGTACAAGGGGTCGAGCAGTACTTC.